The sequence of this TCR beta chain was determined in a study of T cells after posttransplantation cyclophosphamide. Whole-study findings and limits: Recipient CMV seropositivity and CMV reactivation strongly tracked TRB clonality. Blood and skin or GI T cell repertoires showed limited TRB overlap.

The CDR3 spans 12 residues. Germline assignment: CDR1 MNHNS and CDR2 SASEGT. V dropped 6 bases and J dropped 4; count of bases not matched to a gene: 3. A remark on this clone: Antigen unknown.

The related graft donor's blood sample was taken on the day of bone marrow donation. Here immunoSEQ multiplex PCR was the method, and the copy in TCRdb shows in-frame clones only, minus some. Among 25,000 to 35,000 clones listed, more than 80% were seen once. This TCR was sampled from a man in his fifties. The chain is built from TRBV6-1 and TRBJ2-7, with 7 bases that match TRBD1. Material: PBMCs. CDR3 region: CASRQGQYEQYF. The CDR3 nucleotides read TGTGCCAGCAGACAGGGGCAGTACGAGCAGTACTTC.